The sequence of this T cell receptor (beta chain) was determined in a study of T cell repertoires in cytomegalovirus infection (dated by TCRdb to the late 2010s). Regarding the complete study: Donor HLA type was relevant to the analysis, because carriage of CMV infection together with the matching HLA type was indicated by public TCR beta signatures.

The full study reports these points: In the ex vivo response, HLA-C-restricted CMV-specific TCR beta clonotypes were dominant, and in two of eight donors the single most frequent clonotype came from this HLA-C-restricted group. Cumulative frequency of public TCR beta family members discriminated carriers of CMV infection plus the relevant HLA type in this cohort and an independent 352-donor cohort.

CDR1 and CDR2, looked up from the germline V gene, are SGHVS and FQNEAQ. From the cysteine through the phenylalanine, the CDR3 covers 14 amino acids. Of all the DNA, just the CDR3 is kept, 42 bases in frame from base 1. Trimming costs V 4 bases and J 7 bases, and their ends lie 14 bases apart. TCRdb shows the sequencer as Illumina HiSeq 1500. TCRdb reanalyzed the raw reads on its own, using fastp at Q25 for trimming and MiXCR for clone calling, and kept in-frame beta chains. Each record represents a unique CDR3 protein, reported with the most common genes and DNA among its rows. Here the sample has a few hundred thousand distinct CDR3 sequences; 15% to 20% occur a single time. 8.7% of the sample is taken by the ten largest. On this clonotype itself: What antigen it recognizes has not been identified. Per-base qualities were not stored, and no clone one base away is much larger.

This chain is built from TRBV7-8 and TRBJ2-1; the D gene is perhaps TRBD2, from 7 matching bases. This clonotype originated in a human donor in good health (CMV status not recorded). Some clones in this sample may be carry-over from other donors' samples. Specimen: PBMCs. The CDR3 region has the sequence CASSSAGAGNEQFF. The base sequence is TGTGCCAGCAGCTCGGCGGGGGCAGGGAATGAGCAGTTCTTC.